The 7 T cell receptor beta chains listed next were all sequenced from one sample in a study of cytomegalovirus exposure and HLA in healthy donors. PCR primers comprised 60 Vbeta and 13 Jbeta primers. The data were produced by immunoSEQ multiplex PCR, yet TCRdb's version contains in-frame clones alone and is incomplete. Of roughly 180,000 clones in the sample, about 9% are singletons; the top ten hold over 1%. The sample was PBMCs. These receptors were obtained from a woman in her twenties or thirties in good health and CMV-seropositive.

V and J are TRBV6-1 and TRBJ2-3; TRBD2 aligns across 7 bases. The CDR3 sequence is 17 residues long. After removal of 3 bases from V and 2 bases from J, the junction contained 11 bases not matched to a gene. Germline CDR1 reads MNHNS; CDR2 reads SASEGT. CDR3 loop: CASSELGASGYTDTQYF. CDR3 nucleotide sequence: TGTGCCAGCAGTGAGTTAGGGGCTAGCGGCTACACAGATACGCAGTATTTT.

This clone was observed a few times. This chain links TRBV27 with TRBJ1-1, with TRBD1 matching over 9 bases. Losses at the gene ends were 5 bases for V and 10 bases for J; bases not matched to a gene: 8. Per the germline V gene, CDR1 is MNHEY and CDR2 is SMNVEV (reference sequence). The CDR3 has 13 amino acids. In nucleotides, the CDR3 is TGTGCCAGCAGTGCGGGACAGGGACGGGGAGCTTTCTTT. Its translation: CASSAGQGRGAFF.

This clone has just a few counts. This sequence joins TRBV19 and TRBJ1-4; D might be TRBD1 (5 bases). The CDR3 extends over 15 amino acids. Trimming cost V 10 bases and J 2 bases, with 17 bases left between them. The germline V gene has CDR1 LNHDA and CDR2 SQIVND (reference sequence). This CDR3 reads CATGGGGSTNEKLFF. The DNA of the CDR3 is TGTGCCACCGGGGGAGGCGGTTCCACTAATGAAAAACTGTTTTTT.

This clone was picked up one time. V usage is TRBV15 and J usage is TRBJ2-7; 9 nucleotides align to TRBD2. Germline-derived CDR1 and CDR2 are LNHNV and YYDKDF (reference sequence). The CDR3 covers 20 residues. Trimming took 3 bases from V and 2 from J; bases not matched to a gene: 20. CDR3 loop: CATSSAHGSGSRASPYEQYF. The CDR3, as DNA: TGTGCCACCAGCAGCGCTCATGGTAGCGGGAGCCGAGCGTCCCCCTACGAGCAGTACTTC.

The V gene is TRBV19, the J gene TRBJ1-2; 8 positions agree with TRBD1. With V trimmed by 5 bases and J by 7 bases, 6 bases remained unmatched. The CDR3 is 13 residues long. From germline, CDR1 is LNHDA and CDR2 SQIVND (reference sequence). Written as DNA, the CDR3 is TGTGCCAGTAGTCGGGACAGGAATTCTGGCTACACCTTC. It specifies CASSRDRNSGYTF.

The chain joins TRBV19 to TRBJ2-1, with 11 nucleotides matching TRBD2. Germline V CDR1 and CDR2: LNHDA, SQIVND (reference sequence). Unmatched junction bases numbered 5, after V lost 6 bases and J lost 4 bases. This CDR3 contains 15 residues. The CDR3 here is CASSPGTSGYNEQFF. CDR3 bases: TGTGCCAGTAGCCCCGGGACTAGCGGTTACAATGAGCAGTTCTTC.

The V and J genes are TRBV18 and TRBJ1-1; 8 bases are a match to TRBD1. The V gene end was trimmed by 4 bases and the J gene end by 0 bases; junction bases not matched to a gene: 13. The CDR3 consists of 18 residues. The germline V gene has CDR1 KGHSH and CDR2 LQKENI. The CDR3 sequence is CASSLLEGTGVMNTEAFF. For the CDR3, the DNA is TGTGCCAGCTCACTCCTAGAGGGGACAGGAGTGATGAACACTGAAGCTTTCTTT. The full variable domain, rest sourced from reference TRBV18 and TRBJ1-1, is NAGVMQNPRHLVRRRGQEARLRCSPMKGHSHVYWYRQLPEEGLKFMVYLQKENIIDESGMPKERFSAEFPKEGPSILRIQQVVRGDSAAYFCASSLLEGTGVMNTEAFFGQGTRLTVV.